This T cell receptor (beta chain) comes out of a study of CD8 T cells in ankylosing spondylitis. Per germline, CDR1 SGHRS and CDR2 YFSETQ. Trimming cost V 0 bases and J 8 bases, with 14 bases left between them. The CDR3 length is 14 residues. Each CDR3 protein is one row after TCRdb ran MiXCR on the 5' RACE reads. There are some 130,000 distinct CDR3 sequences in the sample; about 6.7% occur only once, and 9.5% to 15% lies in the top ten. This clonotype was detected ten times or more. Material for sequencing was blood, either unsorted or a sorted T cell fraction (not recorded which). This rearrangement joins TRBV5-1 to TRBJ1-2; D gene ambiguous. The receptor was derived from a female donor with ankylosing spondylitis or in good health (not recorded which). For the CDR3, the DNA is TGCGCCAGCAGCTTGGCCGATCCAAGGGAGGGCTACACCTTC. Its protein is CASSLADPREGYTF.